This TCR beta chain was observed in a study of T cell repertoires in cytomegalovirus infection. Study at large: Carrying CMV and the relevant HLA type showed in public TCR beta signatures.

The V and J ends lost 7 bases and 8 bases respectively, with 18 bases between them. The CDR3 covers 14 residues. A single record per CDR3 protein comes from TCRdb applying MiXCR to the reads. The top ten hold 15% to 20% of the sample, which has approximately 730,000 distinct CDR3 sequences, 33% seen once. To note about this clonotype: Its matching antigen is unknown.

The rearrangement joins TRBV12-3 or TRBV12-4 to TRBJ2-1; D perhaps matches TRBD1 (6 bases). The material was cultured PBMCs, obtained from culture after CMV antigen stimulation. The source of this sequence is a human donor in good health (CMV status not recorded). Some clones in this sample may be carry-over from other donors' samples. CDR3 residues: CASTLYGTNYEQFF. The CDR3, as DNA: TGTGCCAGCACCTTATACGGGACAAACTATGAGCAGTTCTTC.